This is a list of T cell receptor beta chains from one sample in a study of PD-L1 blockade in urothelial cancer. TCRdb keeps only in-frame clones here, not all; method: immunoSEQ multiplex PCR. The sample lists 75,000 to 100,000 clones, approximately 87% occurring once. The source material was PBMCs, sampled around atezolizumab (anti-PD-L1) treatment. Receptor source: a man between 65 and 80 years old with urothelial cancer. The CDR3 runs from the conserved cysteine through the conserved F or W. The D gene is left open where the match is weak. Clone size is shown for a subset of rows, as once, few, many or a class of expanded clone.

clone size,D gene,V gene,J gene,CDR3 DNA,CDR3 protein
.,TRBD2,TRBV5-6,TRBJ2-5,TGTGCCAGCAGCTTGGAACTAGCGGGAGAGGGGGAGCAGTACTTC,CASSLELAGEGEQYF
.,.,TRBV19,TRBJ1-5,TGTGCCAGTAGTCACAGGGACCTTAGCAATCAGCCCCAGCATTTT,CASSHRDLSNQPQHF
.,.,TRBV9,TRBJ2-2,TGTGCCAGCAGCGCGTTAACGGACAGTACCGGGGAGCTGTTTTTT,CASSALTDSTGELFF
once,TRBD1,TRBV7-2,TRBJ1-1,TGTGCCAGCAGCGCGGGACAGGTGATGAACACTGAAGCTTTCTTT,CASSAGQVMNTEAFF
.,.,TRBV6-1,TRBJ2-1,TGTGCCAGCAGGGAGCCCGCTCTGGAGCAGTTCTTC,CASREPALEQFF
.,TRBD1,TRBV6-1,TRBJ2-5,TGTGCCAGCAGCTTTGGGACAGGGGGTCGGGAGACCCAGTACTTC,CASSFGTGGRETQYF
.,TRBD1,TRBV15,TRBJ1-5,TGTGCCACCGGGACAGGGTTTGTCAGCAATCAGCCCCAGCATTTT,CATGTGFVSNQPQHF
.,.,TRBV18,TRBJ2-2,TGTGCCAGCTCACCCGGGGGAAACACCGGGGAGCTGTTTTTT,CASSPGGNTGELFF
.,TRBD2,TRBV12-5,TRBJ2-2,TGTGCCATCCGGGGGGCGAACACCGGGGAGCTGTTTTTT,CAIRGANTGELFF
.,.,TRBV11-2,TRBJ1-3,TGTGCCAGCAGCAGGACGGGGGACTCTGGAAACACCATATATTTT,CASSRTGDSGNTIYF